The rows below give T cell receptor beta chains drawn from one sample of a study of blood T cell repertoires in COVID-19. Profiled with immunoSEQ multiplex PCR; TCRdb holds only in-frame clones, not every one. The table shows roughly 160,000 clones, with about 85% occurring only once. Sequences were obtained from peripheral blood. Receptors were obtained from a man at least 80 years old with COVID-19, enrolled during active disease. CDR3s include the opening cysteine and the closing phenylalanine or tryptophan. D genes are given only for firm matches. Some rows have no size entry. The others give once, few or many, or a class for an expanded clone.

TRBJ2-7,NA,TRBV24-1,TRBD1,TGTGCCACCAGTAACCGGGACAGAGCCTACGAGCAGTACTTC,CATSNRDRAYEQYF
TRBJ1-6,NA,TRBV5-4,NA,TGTGCCAGCAGCGCCCTGGCGGGTGCTAATTCACCCCTCCACTTT,CASSALAGANSPLHF
TRBJ2-5,few,TRBV7-9,TRBD2,TGTGCCAGCAGCTTAGGGAGTAGCGGGGTACCGGAGACCCAGTACTTC,CASSLGSSGVPETQYF
TRBJ1-2,NA,TRBV18,TRBD1,TGTGCCAGCTCATCTCCGGGACAGTTCTACACCTTC,CASSSPGQFYTF
TRBJ1-6,NA,TRBV7-2,NA,TGTGCCAGCAGTTTGGCCGGGAGCACCAATTCACCCCTCCACTTT,CASSLAGSTNSPLHF
TRBJ1-4,NA,TRBV14,NA,TGTGCCAGCAGCCAAGATCCCAGGGTCGACGAAAAACTGTTTTTT,CASSQDPRVDEKLFF
TRBJ1-3,few,TRBV7-2,TRBD1,TGTGCCAGCAGTAACGACAGGGTTATCAACACCATATATTTT,CASSNDRVINTIYF
TRBJ1-4,NA,TRBV28,NA,TGTGCCAGCAGCCGGAAGCGGGGGGAAAAACTGTTTTTT,CASSRKRGEKLFF
TRBJ1-6,once,TRBV7-6,NA,TGTGCCAGCAGCCGACAGAATTCACCCCTCCACTTT,CASSRQNSPLHF
TRBJ2-7,few,TRBV7-9,NA,TGTGCCAGCAGCTACTTCGACGAGCAGTACTTC,CASSYFDEQYF
TRBJ1-6,NA,TRBV18,TRBD1,TGTGCCAGCTCACTGGGGACAGGGCTGTCACCCCTCCACTTT,CASSLGTGLSPLHF
TRBJ1-5,NA,TRBV11-2,NA,TGTGCCAGCAGCTTAGGGGCCGTAAGCAATCAGCCCCAGCATTTT,CASSLGAVSNQPQHF
TRBJ2-1,NA,TRBV2,TRBD1,TGTGCCAGCAGTGAGGATGCAGGGGGCGCCTACAATGAGCAGTTCTTC,CASSEDAGGAYNEQFF
TRBJ1-2,NA,TRBV6-5,NA,TGTGCCAGCAGCCGAAGACAGCTCTATGGCTACACCTTC,CASSRRQLYGYTF
TRBJ2-1,few,TRBV5-1,TRBD2,TGCGCCAGCAGCCCGGGACTAGCGGGGGGGTTTTACAATGAGCAGTTCTTC,CASSPGLAGGFYNEQFF
TRBJ2-5,NA,TRBV27,NA,TGTGCCAGCAGTTTATGGGCAGACCAAGAGACCCAGTACTTC,CASSLWADQETQYF
TRBJ1-2,NA,TRBV7-9,NA,TGTGCCAGCAGCGCACAGGTGAACTATGGCTACACCTTC,CASSAQVNYGYTF
TRBJ1-2,NA,TRBV5-1,NA,TGCGCCAGCAGCTTGGACAGGACCGTCTATGGCTACACCTTC,CASSLDRTVYGYTF
TRBJ2-3,NA,TRBV14,NA,TGTGCCAGCAGCCAGCACGGGGTGGATACGCAGTATTTT,CASSQHGVDTQYF
TRBJ2-5,NA,TRBV2,NA,TGTGCCAGCAAGGTGGAGTCCCAAGAGACCCAGTACTTC,CASKVESQETQYF